Following are 9 T cell receptor beta chains from one sample sequenced in a study of blood T cell repertoires in COVID-19. Measured with immunoSEQ multiplex PCR; TCRdb has only the in-frame clones, and not every one. In the table there are 90,000 to 100,000 clones, around nine tenths of which are singletons. The sample consisted of peripheral blood. The receptors stem from a human donor in a cohort sampled during active COVID-19.

The rearrangement links TRBV10-2 to TRBJ2-7, with D tentatively TRBD1 (6 bases). Trimming took off 0 bases at V and 4 bases at J, with 13 bases between the two ends. In germline, CDR1 is WSHSY, CDR2 SAAADI. The CDR3 is made up of 15 amino acids. The CDR3 sequence: CASSESWTAEYEQYF. CDR3 in DNA: TGCGCCAGCAGTGAGTCTTGGACAGCTGAATACGAGCAGTACTTC.

The chain joins TRBV27 to TRBJ2-7; the match to TRBD1 covers 10 bases. J lost 0 bases, V lost 2 bases, and 10 bases had no gene match. Germline CDR1 reads MNHEY; CDR2 reads SMNVEV (reference sequence). This CDR3 comprises 18 residues. In DNA, the CDR3 is TGTGCCAGCAGTTTACGGCCCGCGACAGGGGGCCACTCCTACGAGCAGTACTTC. Its translation is CASSLRPATGGHSYEQYF.

The V call is TRBV5-1, the J call TRBJ2-6; the D is unclear. CDR1 SGHRS and CDR2 YFSETQ come from the germline V gene. CDR3 length: 15 residues. The V end lost 4 bases, the J end lost 0 bases, and 8 bases lay between the germline ends. Written as DNA, the CDR3 is TGCGCCAGCAGCCCCGAGGCCTCTGGGGCCAACGTCCTGACTTTC. It specifies CASSPEASGANVLTF.

CDR3 in DNA: TGTGCCAGCAGTTTACAAATGAACACTGAAGCTTTCTTT. This gives the protein CASSLQMNTEAFF. The J gene is TRBJ1-1, the V gene TRBV12-3 or TRBV12-4; D gene unclear. There are 13 residues in the CDR3. The germline V and J ends were trimmed by 2 bases and 0 bases, with 4 bases remaining between them.

This chain uses TRBV30 with TRBJ1-3; D unclear. Germline V gene sequence: CDR1 GTSNPN, CDR2 SVGIG (reference sequence). The CDR3 length is 14 residues. Trimming pared 3 bases from V and 0 bases from J, leaving 9 bases between. The CDR3 here is CAWSPSYSGNTIYF. CDR3 DNA sequence: TGTGCCTGGAGCCCCTCGTACTCTGGAAACACCATATATTTT.

This chain joins TRBV28 and TRBJ1-3; perhaps TRBD1 as D (6 bases). Germline V gives CDR1 MDHEN, CDR2 SYDVKM. There are 14 residues in the CDR3. Trimming took 6 bases from V and 3 from J, leaving 12 bases between them. The CDR3 region is CASSTQGSGNTIYF. In DNA, the CDR3 is TGTGCCAGCAGCACGCAGGGGAGTGGAAACACCATATATTTT.

The chain combines TRBV30 with TRBJ1-3; D gene unclear. CDR3 length: 15 amino acids. The V gene's germline CDR1 is GTSNPN and CDR2 SVGIG (reference sequence). With 4 bases removed from V and 0 bases from J, the gap between germline ends came to 13 bases. The CDR3 DNA follows: TGTGCCTGGATTCCGGCAGACTTCTCTGGAAACACCATATATTTT. Its protein product is CAWIPADFSGNTIYF.

V and J are TRBV5-1 and TRBJ2-3; the match to TRBD2 covers 8 bases. This CDR3 spans 16 amino acids. V lost 0 bases to trimming and J lost 3 bases; unmatched junction nucleotides: 6. Germline V lookup: CDR1 SGHRS, CDR2 YFSETQ. The CDR3 sequence is CASSLERGGGTDTQYF. The DNA of the CDR3 is TGCGCCAGCAGCTTGGAACGGGGGGGAGGAACAGATACGCAGTATTTT. The variable domain in full, completed from reference TRBV5-1 and TRBJ2-3, reads KAGVTQTPRYLIKTRGQQVTLSCSPISGHRSVSWYQQTPGQGLQFLFEYFSETQRNKGNFPGRFSGRQFSNSRSEMNVSTLELGDSALYLCASSLERGGGTDTQYFGPGTRLTVL.

The rearrangement joins TRBV3-1 (or the pseudogene TRBV3-2) to TRBJ2-1; D ambiguous. Germline lookup yields CDR1 LGHDT and CDR2 YNNKEL (reference sequence). V was cut by 1 base and J by 8 bases, with 6 bases left in between. CDR3 size: 12 residues. The CDR3 coding sequence is TGTGCCAGCAGCCAAGGCAGGTATGAGCAGTTCTTC. Translating it yields CASSQGRYEQFF.